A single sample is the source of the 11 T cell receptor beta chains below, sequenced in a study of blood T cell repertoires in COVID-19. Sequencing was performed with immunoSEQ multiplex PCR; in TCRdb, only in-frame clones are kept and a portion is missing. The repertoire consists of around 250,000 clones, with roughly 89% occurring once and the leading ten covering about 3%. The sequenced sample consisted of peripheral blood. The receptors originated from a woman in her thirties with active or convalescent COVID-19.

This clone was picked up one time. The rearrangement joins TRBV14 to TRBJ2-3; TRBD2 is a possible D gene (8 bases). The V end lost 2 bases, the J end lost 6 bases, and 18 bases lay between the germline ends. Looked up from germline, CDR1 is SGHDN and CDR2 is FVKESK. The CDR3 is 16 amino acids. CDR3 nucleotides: TGTGCCAGCAGCCAAAGGGGGCCGACTAGCGCCGATACGCAGTATTTT. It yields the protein CASSQRGPTSADTQYF.

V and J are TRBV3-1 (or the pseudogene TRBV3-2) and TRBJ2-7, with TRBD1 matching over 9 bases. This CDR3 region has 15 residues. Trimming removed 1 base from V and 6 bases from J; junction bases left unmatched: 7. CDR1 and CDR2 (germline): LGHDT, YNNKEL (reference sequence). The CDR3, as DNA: TGTGCCAGCAGCCAAGTCGCGGACAGGGGCTTCGAGCAGTACTTC. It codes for CASSQVADRGFEQYF.

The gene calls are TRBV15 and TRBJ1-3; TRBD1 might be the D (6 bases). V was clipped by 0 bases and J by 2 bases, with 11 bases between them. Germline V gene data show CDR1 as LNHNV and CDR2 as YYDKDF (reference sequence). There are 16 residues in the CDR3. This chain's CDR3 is CATSRDDRSTGNTIYF. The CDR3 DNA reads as TGTGCCACCAGCAGAGACGACAGGAGCACTGGAAACACCATATATTTT. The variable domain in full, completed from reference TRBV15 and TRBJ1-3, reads DAMVIQNPRYQVTQFGKPVTLSCSQTLNHNVMYWYQQKSSQAPKLLFHYYDKDFNNEADTPDNFQSRRPNTSFCFLDIRSPGLGDTAMYLCATSRDDRSTGNTIYFGEGSWLTVV.

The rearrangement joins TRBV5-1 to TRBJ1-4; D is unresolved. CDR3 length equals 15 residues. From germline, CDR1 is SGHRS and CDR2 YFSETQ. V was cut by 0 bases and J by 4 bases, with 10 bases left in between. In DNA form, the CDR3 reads TGCGCCAGCAGCTTGGCCGCCGGGGTTAATGAAAAACTGTTTTTT. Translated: CASSLAAGVNEKLFF.

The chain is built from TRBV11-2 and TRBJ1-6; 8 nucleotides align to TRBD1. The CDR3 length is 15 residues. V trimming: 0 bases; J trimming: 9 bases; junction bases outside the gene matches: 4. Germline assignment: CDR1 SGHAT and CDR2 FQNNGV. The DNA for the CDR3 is TGTGCCAGCAGCTTAGAGGCAGGGGGCATTTCACCCCTCCACTTT. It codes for CASSLEAGGISPLHF.

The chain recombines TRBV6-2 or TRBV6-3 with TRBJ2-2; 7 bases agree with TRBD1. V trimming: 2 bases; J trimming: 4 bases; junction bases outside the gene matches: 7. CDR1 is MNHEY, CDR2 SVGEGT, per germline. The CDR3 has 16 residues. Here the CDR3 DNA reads TGTGCCAGCAGTTACGAAGGGGGCGGAATCACCGGGGAGCTGTTTTTT. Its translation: CASSYEGGGITGELFF.

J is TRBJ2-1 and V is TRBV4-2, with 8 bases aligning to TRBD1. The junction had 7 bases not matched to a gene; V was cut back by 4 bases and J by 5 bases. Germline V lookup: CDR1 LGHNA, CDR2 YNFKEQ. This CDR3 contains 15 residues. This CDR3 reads CASSLRTGSNNEQFF. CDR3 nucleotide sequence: TGTGCCAGCAGCCTCCGGACAGGGTCAAACAATGAGCAGTTCTTC.

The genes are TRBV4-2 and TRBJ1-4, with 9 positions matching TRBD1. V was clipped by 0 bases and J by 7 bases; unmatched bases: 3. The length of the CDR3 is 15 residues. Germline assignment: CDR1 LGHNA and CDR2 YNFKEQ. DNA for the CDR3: TGTGCCAGCAGCCAAGATGAGACAGGGGGTGAAAAACTGTTTTTT. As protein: CASSQDETGGEKLFF.

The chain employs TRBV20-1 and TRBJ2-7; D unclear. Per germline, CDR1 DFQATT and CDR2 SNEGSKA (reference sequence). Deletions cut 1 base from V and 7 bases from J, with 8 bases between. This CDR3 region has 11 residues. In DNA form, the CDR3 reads TGCAGTGCTAGAGGGCTAGATGAGCAGTACTTC. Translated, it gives CSARGLDEQYF.

CDR3 amino acids: CASSWGQGVGTEAFF. CDR3 nucleotide sequence: TGTGCCAGCAGCTGGGGACAGGGGGTTGGAACTGAAGCTTTCTTT. The chain joins TRBV7-9 to TRBJ1-1; 11 bases map to TRBD1. The CDR3 has 15 residues. Looked up from germline, CDR1 is SEHNR and CDR2 is FQNEAQ (reference sequence). J gave up 5 bases and V 4 bases, and 6 bases lay outside the gene matches.

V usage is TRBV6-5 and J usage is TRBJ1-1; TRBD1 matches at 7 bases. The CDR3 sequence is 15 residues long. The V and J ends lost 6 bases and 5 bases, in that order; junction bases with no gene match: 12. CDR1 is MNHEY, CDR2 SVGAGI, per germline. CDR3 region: CASRTGQIGYTEAFF. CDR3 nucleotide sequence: TGTGCCAGCAGAACGGGACAGATAGGTTATACTGAAGCTTTCTTT.